This T cell receptor (beta chain) was sequenced in a study of blood T cell repertoires in COVID-19. The CDR3 has 13 amino acids. The J segment lost 8 bases and the V segment lost 5 bases, leaving 7 bases of the junction unmatched. CDR1 is LNHDA and CDR2 is SQIVND in the germline V gene (reference sequence). Assay: immunoSEQ multiplex PCR; the TCRdb copy retains only in-frame clones and omits some. The sample has approximately 270,000 clones; around 93% are singletons. Cohort assignment relied on participant-reported clinical history. The V and J genes are TRBV19 and TRBJ1-2, with 8 bases matching TRBD1. The TCR was taken from a human donor in a cohort exposed to, infected with or recovered from COVID-19 (not recorded which). The donor label of this sample is uncertain. Input material: PBMCs or T cells enriched from blood (not recorded which). As DNA, the CDR3 is TGTGCCAGTAGTTCGACAGGGGTGGGAGGCTACACCTTC. Protein: CASSSTGVGGYTF.